These 24 T cell receptor beta chains were all obtained from the same sample, sequenced in a study of Ad26.COV2.S vaccination and SARS-CoV-2 variants. The method was immunoSEQ multiplex PCR; TCRdb's version includes in-frame clones alone and lacks a portion of them. The sample includes a few hundred thousand clones, over 75% of them seen just once. Treatment defined: around 19 received Ad26.COV2.S at low or high dose, single or two shots; about 5 received placebo; per-sample allocation not given. Samples analyzed were those drawn on day 63 after the first vaccine or placebo injection. Sequencing was performed on peripheral blood, taken in a trial of Ad26.COV2.S vaccine versus placebo. The receptors were sampled from a person between 18 and 65 years old who received the Ad26.COV2.S COVID-19 vaccine or a placebo.

V and J are TRBV18 and TRBJ1-1, with 8 bases lining up with TRBD1. Germline V lookup: CDR1 KGHSH, CDR2 LQKENI. The CDR3 spans 13 residues. With V trimmed by 5 bases and J by 5 bases, 4 bases remained unmatched. The CDR3 loop is CASSSQGATEAFF. The DNA for the CDR3 is TGTGCCAGCTCATCCCAGGGGGCGACTGAAGCTTTCTTT. The variable domain in full, completed from reference TRBV18 and TRBJ1-1, reads NAGVMQNPRHLVRRRGQEARLRCSPMKGHSHVYWYRQLPEEGLKFMVYLQKENIIDESGMPKERFSAEFPKEGPSILRIQQVVRGDSAAYFCASSSQGATEAFFGQGTRLTVV.

V is TRBV19 and J is TRBJ1-2; D unresolved. Trimming shortened V by 5 bases and J by 4 bases, and 14 bases separated the two germline ends. The CDR3 has 14 residues. Germline V gene lookup returns CDR1 LNHDA and CDR2 SQIVND (reference sequence). The CDR3 reads CASSPSGSFYGYTF. CDR3 nucleotides: TGTGCCAGTAGTCCATCGGGATCTTTCTATGGCTACACCTTC.

This clone was seen a single time. This rearrangement joins TRBV5-1 to TRBJ2-5, with D tentatively TRBD1 (6 bases). The V end was cut by 3 bases, the J end by 5 bases, with 14 bases between. Germline V lookup: CDR1 SGHRS, CDR2 YFSETQ. The CDR3 is 14 residues long. The CDR3 spells CASSSGQIEETQYF. CDR3 nucleotides: TGCGCCAGCAGCTCTGGACAGATCGAGGAGACCCAGTACTTC.

The chain is built from TRBV27 and TRBJ2-3; 15 bases map to TRBD2. Trimming removed 3 bases from V and 5 bases from J; junction bases left unmatched: 3. Germline V gene data show CDR1 as MNHEY and CDR2 as SMNVEV (reference sequence). This CDR3 has 16 amino acids. In nucleotides, the CDR3 is TGTGCCAGCAGTTTTGGACTAGCGGGGGGGCAAGATACGCAGTATTTT. Protein: CASSFGLAGGQDTQYF.

The V gene is TRBV11-2, the J gene TRBJ2-3, with D perhaps TRBD2 (6 bases). V was shortened by 6 bases and J by 4 bases, with 14 bases between the two germline ends. This CDR3 spans 14 amino acids. CDR1 SGHAT and CDR2 FQNNGV come from the germline V gene. The DNA of the CDR3 is TGTGCCAGCAGACTTGGACCGGGAGCAGATACGCAGTATTTT. Protein: CASRLGPGADTQYF. The whole variable domain, filled in from reference TRBV11-2 and TRBJ2-3, reads EAGVAQSPRYKIIEKRQSVAFWCNPISGHATLYWYQQILGQGPKLLIQFQNNGVVDDSQLPKDRFSAERLKGVDSTLKIQPAKLEDSAVYLCASRLGPGADTQYFGPGTRLTVL.

The chain is built from TRBV3-1 (or the pseudogene TRBV3-2) and TRBJ1-5, with D possibly being TRBD1 (5 bases). The CDR3 length is 17 residues. CDR1 LGHDT and CDR2 YNNKEL come from the germline V gene (reference sequence). V lost 3 bases, J lost 5 bases, and 20 bases lay in between. As DNA, the CDR3 is TGTGCCAGCAGCCAGCACCCTCGGGACGGTGGGGATCAGCCCCAGCATTTT. Amino acids: CASSQHPRDGGDQPQHF.

The chain uses TRBV7-2 and TRBJ2-7; D is perhaps TRBD2 (6 bases). CDR3 length equals 14 residues. Looked up from germline, CDR1 is SGHTA and CDR2 is FQGNSA. V lost 6 bases and J 7 bases, leaving 19 bases between the germline ends. CDR3 in amino acids: CASSAGRSLGEQYF. The CDR3 region has the DNA TGTGCCAGCAGTGCGGGACGAAGTCTGGGGGAGCAGTACTTC.

The table lists this clone with a few counts. The same CDR3 arises from other DNA sequences in this sample as well. The V and J genes are TRBV9 and TRBJ1-1, with unresolved D. The germline V and J ends were trimmed by 1 base and 1 base, with 5 bases remaining between them. Germline CDR1 and CDR2: SGDLS and YYNGEE. CDR3 size: 13 residues. The CDR3 region is CASSVQANTEAFF. In DNA form, the CDR3 reads TGTGCCAGCAGCGTACAGGCGAACACTGAAGCTTTCTTT.

The chain has TRBV25-1 and TRBJ2-6; TRBD1 matches at 8 bases. Losses at the gene ends were 4 bases for V and 4 bases for J; bases not matched to a gene: 9. CDR3 length equals 17 residues. Germline-derived CDR1 and CDR2 are MGHDK and SYGVNS. CDR3 coding DNA: TGTGCCAGCAGTGTTCAGGGGGCAAGTTGGGGGGCCAACGTCCTGACTTTC. It is translated as CASSVQGASWGANVLTF. The entire variable domain, with the rest obtained from reference TRBV25-1 and TRBJ2-6, is as follows: EADIYQTPRYLVIGTGKKITLECSQTMGHDKMYWYQQDPGMELHLIHYSYGVNSTEKGDLSSESTVSRIRTEHFPLTLESARPSHTSQYLCASSVQGASWGANVLTFGAGSRLTVL.

This sequence joins TRBV5-1 and TRBJ1-4; D unclear. Germline loops: CDR1 SGHRS, CDR2 YFSETQ. V was pared by 1 base and J by 0 bases, with 4 bases between. This CDR3 has 14 residues. CDR3 region: CASSLTPTNEKLFF. The CDR3 nucleotides read TGCGCCAGCAGCTTGACCCCAACTAATGAAAAACTGTTTTTT.

This rearrangement joins TRBV27 to TRBJ2-3; 11 bases are a match to TRBD2. CDR1 MNHEY and CDR2 SMNVEV come from the germline V gene (reference sequence). The CDR3 has 16 amino acids. The V gene end was trimmed by 2 bases and the J gene end by 4 bases; junction bases not matched to a gene: 5. In DNA form, the CDR3 reads TGTGCCAGCAGTTTAACGGGACTAGCGGCTTCAGATACGCAGTATTTT. It yields the protein CASSLTGLAASDTQYF.

The V call is TRBV28, the J call TRBJ2-7; TRBD2 agrees at 14 bases. Germline V gives CDR1 MDHEN, CDR2 SYDVKM. V lost 5 bases, J lost 2 bases, and 5 bases stayed unmatched. This CDR3 is 16 amino acids long. The CDR3 DNA follows: TGTGCCAGCAGTCCGCCGGGACTAGCGGGGGCCTACGAGCAGTACTTC. Residues: CASSPPGLAGAYEQYF.

This chain joins TRBV5-4 and TRBJ2-5, with D tentatively TRBD2 (5 bases). The ends were cut back, 4 bases at V and 5 bases at J, with 15 bases in the middle. This CDR3 region has 14 residues. In germline, CDR1 is SGHNT, CDR2 YYREEE (reference sequence). The CDR3 is CASSRTGSSETQYF. In nucleotides, the CDR3 is TGTGCCAGCAGCCGAACGGGGTCGTCCGAGACCCAGTACTTC.

The V gene is TRBV7-9, the J gene TRBJ2-3; 10 bases line up with TRBD2. Germline V CDR1 and CDR2: SEHNR, FQNEAQ (reference sequence). After removal of 5 bases from V and 4 bases from J, the junction contained 12 bases not matched to a gene. The CDR3 covers 17 residues. CDR3 residues: CASSRGGAGGHADTQYF. CDR3 sequence (DNA): TGTGCCAGCAGCCGCGGTGGAGCGGGAGGGCATGCAGATACGCAGTATTTT.

V usage is TRBV19 and J usage is TRBJ2-5, with D possibly being TRBD1 or TRBD2 (5 bases each). The CDR3 covers 16 residues. Germline values: CDR1 LNHDA, CDR2 SQIVND (reference sequence). Trimming cost V 0 bases and J 5 bases, with 16 bases left between them. Here the CDR3 reads CASSIDPGPGQETQYF. CDR3 DNA: TGTGCCAGTAGTATAGACCCGGGGCCCGGCCAGGAGACCCAGTACTTC.

This chain connects TRBV9 to TRBJ2-2; tentative D call: TRBD1 (6 bases). The CDR3 runs to 16 residues. Trimming shortened V by 3 bases and J by 6 bases, and 18 bases separated the two germline ends. CDR1 and CDR2 (germline): SGDLS, YYNGEE. CDR3 bases: TGTGCCAGCAGCGCAACACAGGGATGGCGTGCCGGGGAGCTGTTTTTT. Protein product: CASSATQGWRAGELFF. Full variable domain (remainder filled in from reference TRBV9 and TRBJ2-2): DSGVTQTPKHLITATGQRVTLRCSPRSGDLSVYWYQQSLDQGLQFLIQYYNGEERAKGNILERFSAQQFPDLHSELNLSSLELGDSALYFCASSATQGWRAGELFFGEGSRLTVL.

The chain has TRBV7-8 and TRBJ2-7; D is possibly TRBD2 (6 bases). Between the trimmed V and J ends, which lost 3 bases and 5 bases, there was a span of 14 bases. Germline CDR1 SGHVS, CDR2 FQNEAQ. The CDR3 extends over 14 amino acids. CDR3 residues: CASSFGLREDEQYF. CDR3 nucleotides: TGTGCCAGCAGCTTTGGACTGAGGGAGGACGAGCAGTACTTC.

J is TRBJ2-1 and V is TRBV5-5, with D hard to call. Germline V gene data show CDR1 as SGHKS and CDR2 as YYEKEE (reference sequence). The ends were cut back, 0 bases at V and 11 bases at J, with 9 bases in the middle. The CDR3 runs 12 residues. CDR3 sequence reads: CASSLAGSQQFF. The CDR3 DNA reads TGTGCCAGCAGCTTGGCTGGCAGTCAGCAGTTCTTC.

The chain employs TRBV18 and TRBJ2-1; D is perhaps TRBD2 (5 bases). Germline lookup yields CDR1 KGHSH and CDR2 LQKENI. Trimming left V 6 bases short and J 6 bases short, with 18 bases between. The CDR3 length is 15 residues. DNA for the CDR3: TGTGCCAGCTCCCCTAGCCCCGGACGGGTCAATGAGCAGTTCTTC. Protein product: CASSPSPGRVNEQFF.

This clone was counted only a few times. The chain links TRBV19 to TRBJ1-1; unclear D gene. The CDR3 extends over 12 amino acids. Trimming left V 2 bases short and J 5 bases short, with 6 bases between. CDR1 and CDR2 (germline): LNHDA, SQIVND (reference sequence). The chain's CDR3 is CASSIRETEAFF. The CDR3 DNA is TGTGCCAGTAGTATAAGGGAAACTGAAGCTTTCTTT.

The chain couples TRBV27 to TRBJ1-1, with 11 positions matching TRBD1. The CDR3 totals 15 residues. The germline V gene has CDR1 MNHEY and CDR2 SMNVEV (reference sequence). J gave up 6 bases and V 3 bases, and 6 bases lay outside the gene matches. In DNA, the CDR3 is TGTGCCAGCAGTTTGGTAAGGGACAGGGGGTCTGAAGCTTTCTTT. It specifies CASSLVRDRGSEAFF.

The chain uses TRBV7-2 and TRBJ2-1; TRBD2 agrees at 10 bases. The junction had 1 base not matched to a gene; V was cut back by 4 bases and J by 7 bases. Germline V gene data show CDR1 as SGHTA and CDR2 as FQGNSA. The length of the CDR3 is 13 residues. CDR3 protein: CASSSSGSNEQFF. CDR3 nucleotides: TGTGCCAGCAGCTCTAGCGGGAGTAATGAGCAGTTCTTC.

This chain joins TRBV5-6 and TRBJ2-5, with D perhaps TRBD1 (6 bases). In germline, CDR1 is SGHDT, CDR2 YYEEEE. The CDR3 consists of 15 residues. Deletions cut 4 bases from V and 4 bases from J, with 17 bases between. The CDR3 region has the DNA TGTGCCAGCAGCGCACGCACAGGGATCGGAGAGACCCAGTACTTC. Translation gives CASSARTGIGETQYF.

The chain has TRBV5-1 and TRBJ1-1; 9 bases are a match to TRBD1. The CDR3 has 16 residues. Germline values: CDR1 SGHRS, CDR2 YFSETQ. Trimming took 6 bases from V and 2 from J; bases not matched to a gene: 11. Here the CDR3 reads CASKVTTGGRNTEAFF. CDR3 DNA: TGCGCCAGCAAGGTCACGACAGGGGGTAGAAACACTGAAGCTTTCTTT.